These T cell receptor beta chains were read from a single sample in a study of T cell responses to AZD1222 COVID-19 vaccine. Libraries were prepared by immunoSEQ multiplex PCR; TCRdb keeps only in-frame clonotypes and omits some of them. In the table there are about 130,000 clones, roughly 93% of which are singletons. Material: peripheral blood, obtained 28 days after the second AZD1222 dose. These receptor sequences come from an adult who received the AZD1222 COVID-19 vaccine. Each CDR3 is given with its conserved first and last residue. D genes are given only for firm matches.

>-|TRBJ2-7|TRBV5-1
TGCGCCAGCAGCTCTGACCCGGGTAACTACGAGCAGTACTTC
CASSSDPGNYEQYF
>-|TRBJ1-4|TRBV4-2
TGTGCCAGCAGGCGCGGGGGGGAAGAAAAACTGTTTTTT
CASRRGGEEKLFF
>TRBD1|TRBJ1-3|TRBV5-4
TGTGCCAGCAGCTTGACAGGGGGTGGAAACACCATATATTTT
CASSLTGGGNTIYF
>-|TRBJ1-5|TRBV7-8
TGTGCCAGCAGCTTAGATCGGGCAGGACTCTATAGCAATCAGCCCCAGCATTTT
CASSLDRAGLYSNQPQHF
>-|TRBJ2-3|TRBV3-1/TRBV3-2
TGTGCCAGCAGCCAAGAATTGGCCAGGCCCACAGATACGCAGTATTTT
CASSQELARPTDTQYF
>-|TRBJ1-2|TRBV2
TGTGCCAGCATCATAGACAGCTTCAACTATGGCTACACCTTC
CASIIDSFNYGYTF
>-|TRBJ2-2|TRBV27
TGTGCCAGCAGTTTATCACAGGGCCTTACCGGGGAGCTGTTTTTT
CASSLSQGLTGELFF
>-|TRBJ1-2|TRBV28
TGTGCCAGCAACCCGGGAACTAACTATGGCTACACCTTC
CASNPGTNYGYTF
>-|TRBJ2-1|TRBV27
TGTGCCAGCAGTTTACCCCGGACAGCCCACAATGAGCAGTTCTTC
CASSLPRTAHNEQFF
>TRBD2|TRBJ2-3|TRBV7-3
TGTGCCAGCAGCCAAGGGACTAGCGGGTCATATACGCAGTATTTT
CASSQGTSGSYTQYF
>TRBD1|TRBJ2-2|TRBV4-2
TGTGCCAGCAGCCAATGGGACAGTTTGACCGGGGAGCTGTTTTTT
CASSQWDSLTGELFF
>TRBD1|TRBJ1-1|TRBV9
TGTGCCAGCAGCCTTGGGACAGACCTGAACACTGAAGCTTTCTTT
CASSLGTDLNTEAFF
>-|TRBJ1-4|TRBV24-1
TGTGCCACCAGCGAAATACTAAATGAAAAACTGTTTTTT
CATSEILNEKLFF
>-|TRBJ1-5|TRBV27
TGTGCCAGCAGCCCCGACGCGGCGGGCAATCAGCCCCAGCATTTT
CASSPDAAGNQPQHF
>TRBD1|TRBJ1-4|TRBV4-3
TGCGCCAGCAGCCAAGATGGGACAGGCGAGGAAAAACTGTTTTTT
CASSQDGTGEEKLFF
>TRBD1|TRBJ1-1|TRBV19
TGTGCCAGTAATTTGGATATCGGGACAGTGTCTGAAGCTTTCTTT
CASNLDIGTVSEAFF
>TRBD2|TRBJ2-3|TRBV9
TGTGCCAGCAGCGTAGTCCATGGGAGGGGAACAGATACGCAGTATTTT
CASSVVHGRGTDTQYF
>-|TRBJ2-2|TRBV12-3/TRBV12-4
TGTGCCAGCAGCACTATAACCGGGGAGCTGTTTTTT
CASSTITGELFF
>-|TRBJ1-6|TRBV19
TGTGCCAGTAGTCTGAACCGGGACAATCGTTCACCCCTCCACTTT
CASSLNRDNRSPLHF
>TRBD1|TRBJ1-3|TRBV27
TGTGCCAGCAGTTTATCATCAGACAGGGGATCTGGAAACACCATATATTTT
CASSLSSDRGSGNTIYF